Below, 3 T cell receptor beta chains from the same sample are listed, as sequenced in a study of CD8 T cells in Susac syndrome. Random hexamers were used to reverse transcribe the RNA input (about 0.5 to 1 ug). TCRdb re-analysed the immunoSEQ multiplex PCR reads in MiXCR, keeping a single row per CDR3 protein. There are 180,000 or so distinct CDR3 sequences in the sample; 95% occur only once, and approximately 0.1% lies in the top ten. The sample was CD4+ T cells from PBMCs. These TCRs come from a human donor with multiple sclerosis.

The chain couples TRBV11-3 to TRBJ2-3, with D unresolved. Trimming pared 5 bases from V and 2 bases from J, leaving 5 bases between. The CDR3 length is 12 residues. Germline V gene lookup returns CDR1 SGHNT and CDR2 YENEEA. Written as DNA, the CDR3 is TGTGCCAGCAGCGATGTCACAGATACGCAGTATTTT. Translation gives CASSDVTDTQYF.

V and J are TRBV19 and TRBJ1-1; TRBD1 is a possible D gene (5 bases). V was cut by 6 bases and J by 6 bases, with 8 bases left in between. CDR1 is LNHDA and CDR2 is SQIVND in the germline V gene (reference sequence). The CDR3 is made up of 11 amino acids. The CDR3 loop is CASRTGPEAFF. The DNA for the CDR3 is TGTGCCAGTAGAACGGGGCCTGAAGCTTTCTTT.

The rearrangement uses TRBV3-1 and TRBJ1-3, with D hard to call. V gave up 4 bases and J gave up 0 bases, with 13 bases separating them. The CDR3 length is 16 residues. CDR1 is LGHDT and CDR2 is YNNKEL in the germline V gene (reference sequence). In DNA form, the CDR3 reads TGTGCCAGCAGCCCCCCGGGGAGCTTCTCTGGAAACACCATATATTTT. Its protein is CASSPPGSFSGNTIYF. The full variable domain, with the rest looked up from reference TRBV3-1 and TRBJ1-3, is DTAVSQTPKYLVTQMGNDKSIKCEQNLGHDTMYWYKQDSKKFLKIMFSYNNKELIINETVPNRFSPKSPDKAHLNLHINSLELGDSAVYFCASSPPGSFSGNTIYFGEGSWLTVV.